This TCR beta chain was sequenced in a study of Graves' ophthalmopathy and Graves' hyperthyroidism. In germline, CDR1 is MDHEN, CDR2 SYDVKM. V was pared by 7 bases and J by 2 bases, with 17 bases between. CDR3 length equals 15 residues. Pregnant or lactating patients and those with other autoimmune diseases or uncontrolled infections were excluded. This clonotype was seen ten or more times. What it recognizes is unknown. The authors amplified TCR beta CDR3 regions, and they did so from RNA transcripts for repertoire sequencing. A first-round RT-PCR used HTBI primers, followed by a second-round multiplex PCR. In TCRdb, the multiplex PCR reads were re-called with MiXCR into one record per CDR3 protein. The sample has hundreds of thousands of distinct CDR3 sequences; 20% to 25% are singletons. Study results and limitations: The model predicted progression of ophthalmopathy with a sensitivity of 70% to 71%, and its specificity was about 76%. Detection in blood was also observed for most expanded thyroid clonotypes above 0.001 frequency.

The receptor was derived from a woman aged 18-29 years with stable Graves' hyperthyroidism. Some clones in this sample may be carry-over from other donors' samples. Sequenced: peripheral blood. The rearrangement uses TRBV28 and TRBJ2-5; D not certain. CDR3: CASKLGRKLQETQYF. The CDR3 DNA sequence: TGTGCCAGCAAATTAGGACGGAAACTACAAGAGACCCAGTACTTC.